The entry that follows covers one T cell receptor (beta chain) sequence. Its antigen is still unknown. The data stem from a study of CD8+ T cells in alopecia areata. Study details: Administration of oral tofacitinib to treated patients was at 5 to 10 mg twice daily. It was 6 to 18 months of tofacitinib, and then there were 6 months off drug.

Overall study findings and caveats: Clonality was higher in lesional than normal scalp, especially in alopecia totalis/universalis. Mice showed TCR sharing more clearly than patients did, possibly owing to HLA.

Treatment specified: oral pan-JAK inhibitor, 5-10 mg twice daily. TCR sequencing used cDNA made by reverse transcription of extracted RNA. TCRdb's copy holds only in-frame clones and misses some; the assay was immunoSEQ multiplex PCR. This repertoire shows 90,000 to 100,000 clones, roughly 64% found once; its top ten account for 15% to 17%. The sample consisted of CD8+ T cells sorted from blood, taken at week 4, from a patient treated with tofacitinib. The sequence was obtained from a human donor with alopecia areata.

The CDR3 here is CASSPSGDFRSYEQYF. The DNA for the CDR3 is TGTGCCAGCAGCCCCAGCGGGGACTTCCGGTCCTACGAGCAGTACTTC. This rearrangement joins TRBV13 to TRBJ2-7, with TRBD2 matching 7 bases. V lost 5 bases to trimming and J lost 1 base; unmatched junction nucleotides: 11. The CDR3 runs 16 residues. The V gene's germline CDR1 is PRHDT and CDR2 FYEKMQ (reference sequence).